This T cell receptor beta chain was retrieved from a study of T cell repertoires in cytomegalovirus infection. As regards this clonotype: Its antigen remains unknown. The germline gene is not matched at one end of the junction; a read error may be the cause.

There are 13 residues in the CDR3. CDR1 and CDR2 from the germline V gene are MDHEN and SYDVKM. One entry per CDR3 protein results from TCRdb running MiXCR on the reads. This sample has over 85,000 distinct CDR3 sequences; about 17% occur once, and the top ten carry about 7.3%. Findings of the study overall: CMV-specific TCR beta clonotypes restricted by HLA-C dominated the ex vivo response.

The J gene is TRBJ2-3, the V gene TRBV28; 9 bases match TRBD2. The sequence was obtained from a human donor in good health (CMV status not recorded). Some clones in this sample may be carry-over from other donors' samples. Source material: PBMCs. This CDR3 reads CKSGGQYTDTQYF. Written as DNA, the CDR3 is TGCAAAAGCGGGGGGCAATACACAGATACGCAGTATTTT.